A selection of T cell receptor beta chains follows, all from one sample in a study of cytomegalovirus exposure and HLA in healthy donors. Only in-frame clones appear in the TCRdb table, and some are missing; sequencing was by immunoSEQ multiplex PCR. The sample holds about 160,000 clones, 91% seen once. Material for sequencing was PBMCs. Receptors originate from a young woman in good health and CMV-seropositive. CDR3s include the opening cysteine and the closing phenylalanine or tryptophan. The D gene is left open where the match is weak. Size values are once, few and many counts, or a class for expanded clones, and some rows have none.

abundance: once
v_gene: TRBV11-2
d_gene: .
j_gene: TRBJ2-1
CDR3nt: TGTGCCAGCAGCCGCGGGACGCAGTTCTTC
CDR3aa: CASSRGTQFF

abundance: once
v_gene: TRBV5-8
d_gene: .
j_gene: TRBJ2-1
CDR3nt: TGTGCCAGCAGCTTCCCCCAGGAACCCTACAATGAGCAGTTCTTC
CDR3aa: CASSFPQEPYNEQFF

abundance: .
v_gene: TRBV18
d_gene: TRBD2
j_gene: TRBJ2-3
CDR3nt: TGTGCCAGCTCACCCCTAGCGGGCCCCGGCACAGATACGCAGTATTTT
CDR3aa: CASSPLAGPGTDTQYF

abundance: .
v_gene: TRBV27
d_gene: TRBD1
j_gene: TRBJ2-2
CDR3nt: TGTGCCAGCAGGCGTAGACAGGGAGATTTGTCCGGGGAGCTGTTTTTT
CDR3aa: CASRRRQGDLSGELFF

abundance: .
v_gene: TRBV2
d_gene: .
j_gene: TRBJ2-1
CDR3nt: TGTGCCAGCATCGCCACCGACTCCGTCCGGGAGGAGCAGTTCTTC
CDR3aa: CASIATDSVREEQFF

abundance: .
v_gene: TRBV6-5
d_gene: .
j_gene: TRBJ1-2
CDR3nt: TGTGCCAGCAGTTACGGTTTGGAGGGGAGGGGCTACACCTTC
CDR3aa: CASSYGLEGRGYTF

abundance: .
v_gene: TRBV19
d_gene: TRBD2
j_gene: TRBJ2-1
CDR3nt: TGTGCCAGTATGGATAGACTAGCGGGAGGGCCCGACTATGAGCAGTTCTTC
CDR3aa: CASMDRLAGGPDYEQFF

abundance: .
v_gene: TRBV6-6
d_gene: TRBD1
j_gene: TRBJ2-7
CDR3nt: TGTGCCAGCAGTTTTGGTGCGACAGGGGGGTACGAGCAGTACTTC
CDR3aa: CASSFGATGGYEQYF

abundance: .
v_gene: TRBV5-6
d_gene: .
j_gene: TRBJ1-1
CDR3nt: TGTGCCAGCAGCTTGGTTCGGGGCAGGGGAGTAGGTGAAGCTTTCTTT
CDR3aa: CASSLVRGRGVGEAFF

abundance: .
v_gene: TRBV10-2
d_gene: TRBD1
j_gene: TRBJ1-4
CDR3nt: TGCGCCAGCAGTGAATTGGGACAGGGATGGCAAAAACTGTTTTTT
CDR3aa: CASSELGQGWQKLFF

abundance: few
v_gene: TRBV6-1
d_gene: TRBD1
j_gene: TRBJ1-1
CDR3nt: TGTGCCAGCACCGACAGGGGCCCTGAAGCTTTCTTT
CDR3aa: CASTDRGPEAFF

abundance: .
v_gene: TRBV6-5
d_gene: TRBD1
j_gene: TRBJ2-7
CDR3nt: TGTGCCAGCAGTTACTCTGGGACAGGTCCCTACGAGCAGTACTTC
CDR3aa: CASSYSGTGPYEQYF

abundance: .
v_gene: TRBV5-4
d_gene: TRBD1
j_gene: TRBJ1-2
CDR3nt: TGTGCCAGCAGCTTAACAGGGGTTAATAACTATGGCTACACCTTC
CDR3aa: CASSLTGVNNYGYTF

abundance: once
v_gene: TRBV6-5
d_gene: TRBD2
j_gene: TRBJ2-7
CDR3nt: TGTGCCAGCAGTTCCGAGGCGGGGATTCCGGGGGGGAAGCAGTACTTC
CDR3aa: CASSSEAGIPGGKQYF

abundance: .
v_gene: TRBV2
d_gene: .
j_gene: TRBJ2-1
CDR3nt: TGTGCCAGCAGTAGGGACACACCGCCCCTTGGAGAGCAGTTCTTC
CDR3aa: CASSRDTPPLGEQFF

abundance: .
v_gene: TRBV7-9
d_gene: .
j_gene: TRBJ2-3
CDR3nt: TGTGCCAGCAGCTTAGCATTTGTCGAGAGGGGGACGCAGTATTTT
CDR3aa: CASSLAFVERGTQYF

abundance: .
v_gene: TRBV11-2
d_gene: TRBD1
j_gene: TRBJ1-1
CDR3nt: TGTGCCAGCAGCTTAGAGCGCGGGACAGGCGGTTTCACTGAAGCTTTCTTT
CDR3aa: CASSLERGTGGFTEAFF

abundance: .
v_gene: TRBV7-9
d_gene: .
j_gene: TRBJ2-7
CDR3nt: TGTGCCAGCAGCTCTAAGACAGGAGAGGTAGCCGAGCAGTACTTC
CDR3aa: CASSSKTGEVAEQYF

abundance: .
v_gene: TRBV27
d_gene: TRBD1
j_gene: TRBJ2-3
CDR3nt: TGTGCCAGCAGTGTGACAGGGGGAACAGATACGCAGTATTTT
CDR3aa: CASSVTGGTDTQYF

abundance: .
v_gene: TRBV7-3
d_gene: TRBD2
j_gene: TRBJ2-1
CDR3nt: TGTGCCAGCAGTAGCTTCTCTGGGGGAGGGGATGAGCAGTTCTTC
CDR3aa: CASSSFSGGGDEQFF

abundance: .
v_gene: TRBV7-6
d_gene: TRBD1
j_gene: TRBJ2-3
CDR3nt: TGTGCCAGCAGCTCACCGACAGGGACGCAGTATTTT
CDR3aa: CASSSPTGTQYF

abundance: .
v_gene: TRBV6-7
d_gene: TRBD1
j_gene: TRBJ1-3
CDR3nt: TGTGCCAGCAGTTCCAGGACAGGGACCTCTGGAAACACCATATATTTT
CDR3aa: CASSSRTGTSGNTIYF

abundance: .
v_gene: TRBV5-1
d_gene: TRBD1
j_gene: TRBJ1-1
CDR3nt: TGCGCCAGCAGCGCTGACAGGGGACAGAACACTGAAGCTTTCTTT
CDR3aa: CASSADRGQNTEAFF

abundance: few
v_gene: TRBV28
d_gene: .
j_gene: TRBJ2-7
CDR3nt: TGTGCCAGCCGGGCAGGGGCGACTTACGAGCAGTACTTC
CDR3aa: CASRAGATYEQYF

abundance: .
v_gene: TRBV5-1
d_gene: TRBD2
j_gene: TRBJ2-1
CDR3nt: TGCGCCAGCAGCTCGGCGGGGGGTAGCTCCTACAATGAGCAGTTCTTC
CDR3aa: CASSSAGGSSYNEQFF

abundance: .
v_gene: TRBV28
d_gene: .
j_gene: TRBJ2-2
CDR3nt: TGTGCCAGCAGTTTATCTGACACCGGGGAGCTGTTTTTT
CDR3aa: CASSLSDTGELFF

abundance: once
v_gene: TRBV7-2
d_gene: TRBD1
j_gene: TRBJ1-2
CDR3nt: TGTGCCAGCAGCTTCCAAGGACAGGGGGGCTATGGCTACACCTTC
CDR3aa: CASSFQGQGGYGYTF

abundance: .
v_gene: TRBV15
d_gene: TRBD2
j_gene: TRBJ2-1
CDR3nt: TGTGCCACCAGCAGGGGTGGCGGCGGGAGGGGCAATGAGCAGTTCTTC
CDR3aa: CATSRGGGGRGNEQFF

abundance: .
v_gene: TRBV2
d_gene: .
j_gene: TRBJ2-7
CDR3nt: TGTGCCAGCAGTGGGGAGACCGGCGCGGAGTACTTC
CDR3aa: CASSGETGAEYF

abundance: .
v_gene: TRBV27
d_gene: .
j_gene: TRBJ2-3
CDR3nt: TGTGCCAGCAGATCGCATGTGTTAACTAGCACAGATACGCAGTATTTT
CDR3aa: CASRSHVLTSTDTQYF

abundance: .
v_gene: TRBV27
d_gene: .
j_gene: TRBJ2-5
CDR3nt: TGTGCCAGCAGTTTTTTGGCTGCGACAGGCGATCCGATGACCCAGTACTTC
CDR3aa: CASSFLAATGDPMTQYF

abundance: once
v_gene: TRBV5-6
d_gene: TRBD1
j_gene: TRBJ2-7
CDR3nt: TGTGCCAGCAGTCAACAGGGGGCTCCCCCCTACGAGCAGTACTTC
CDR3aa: CASSQQGAPPYEQYF

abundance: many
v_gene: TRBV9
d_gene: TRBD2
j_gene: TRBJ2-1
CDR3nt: TGTGCCAGCAGCGTCTCGGGAGCGGGAGCCTACAATGAGCAGTTCTTC
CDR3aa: CASSVSGAGAYNEQFF

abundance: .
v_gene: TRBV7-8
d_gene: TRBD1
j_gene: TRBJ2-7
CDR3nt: TGTGCCAGCAGCTTACCCCTCGGACAGGTGAACTCCTACGAGCAGTACTTC
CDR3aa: CASSLPLGQVNSYEQYF

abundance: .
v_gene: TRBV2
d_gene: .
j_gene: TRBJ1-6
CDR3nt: TGTGCCAGCAGAGGAAAGGACAGCCCTTCACCCCTCCACTTT
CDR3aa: CASRGKDSPSPLHF

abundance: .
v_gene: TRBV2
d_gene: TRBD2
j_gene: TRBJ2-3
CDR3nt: TGTGCCAGCGCCGGGGAGCGGGAGGATACGCAGTATTTT
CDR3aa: CASAGEREDTQYF

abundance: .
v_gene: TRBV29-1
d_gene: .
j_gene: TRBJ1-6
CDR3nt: TGCAGCGTGTCATGGGGGGTAGATTCACCCCTCCACTTT
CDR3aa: CSVSWGVDSPLHF

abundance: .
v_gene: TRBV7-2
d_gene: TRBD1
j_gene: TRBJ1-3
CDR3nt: TGTGCCAGCAGCTTTACAGGGGGGGACACCATATATTTT
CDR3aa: CASSFTGGDTIYF

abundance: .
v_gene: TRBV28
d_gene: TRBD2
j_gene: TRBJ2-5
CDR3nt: TGTGCCAGCAGTGCATATGCAAGGGAGCGGGGGGGAAAAGAGACCCAGTACTTC
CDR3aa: CASSAYARERGGKETQYF

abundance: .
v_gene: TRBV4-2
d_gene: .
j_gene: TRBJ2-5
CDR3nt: TGTGCCAGCAGCCACTCCGACAGGCCCGAGGGGACCCAGTACTTC
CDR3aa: CASSHSDRPEGTQYF

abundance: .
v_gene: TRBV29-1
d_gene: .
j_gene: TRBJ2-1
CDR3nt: TGCAGCGTTGTAATTTACTACCGGGAAGCGAGCAATGAGCAGTTCTTC
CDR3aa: CSVVIYYREASNEQFF

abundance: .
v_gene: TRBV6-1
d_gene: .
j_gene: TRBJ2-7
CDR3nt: TGTGCCAGCAGTGAATTGGCGGACTCCTACGAGCAGTACTTC
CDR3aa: CASSELADSYEQYF

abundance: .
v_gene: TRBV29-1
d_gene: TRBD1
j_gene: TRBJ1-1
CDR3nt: TGCAGCGTGGCCTGGGACAGGGTAGACACTGAAGCTTTCTTT
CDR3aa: CSVAWDRVDTEAFF

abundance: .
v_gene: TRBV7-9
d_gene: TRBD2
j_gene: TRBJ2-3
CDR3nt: TGTGCCAGCAGTCGACTAGCGGGATCTAGGGATACGCAGTATTTT
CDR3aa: CASSRLAGSRDTQYF

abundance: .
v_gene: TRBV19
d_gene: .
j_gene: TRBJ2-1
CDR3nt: TGTGCCAGTAGTCCACTGAGCTCCTACAATGAGCAGTTCTTC
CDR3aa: CASSPLSSYNEQFF

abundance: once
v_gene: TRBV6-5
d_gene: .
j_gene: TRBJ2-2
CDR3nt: TGTGCCAGCAGTTACTCGCGGGATGACACCGGGGAGCTGTTTTTT
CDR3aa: CASSYSRDDTGELFF

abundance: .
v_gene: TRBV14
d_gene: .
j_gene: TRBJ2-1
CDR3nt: TGTGCCAGCAGTCCACAGAGAAATGAGCAGTTCTTC
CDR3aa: CASSPQRNEQFF

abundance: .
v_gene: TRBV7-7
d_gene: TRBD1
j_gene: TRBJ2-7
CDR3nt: TGTGCCAGCAGCGTCGACAGGGAAAGACGCTCCTACGAGCAGTACTTC
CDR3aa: CASSVDRERRSYEQYF

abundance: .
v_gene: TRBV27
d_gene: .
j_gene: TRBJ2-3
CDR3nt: TGTGCCAGCAGGGAGGAGGGCGGAACGCCCTTCACAGATACGCAGTATTTT
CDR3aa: CASREEGGTPFTDTQYF

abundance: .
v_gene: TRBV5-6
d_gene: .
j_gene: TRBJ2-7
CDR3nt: TGTGCCAGCAGCTCCCGAAGGGGAGGAGAGCAGTACTTC
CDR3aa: CASSSRRGGEQYF

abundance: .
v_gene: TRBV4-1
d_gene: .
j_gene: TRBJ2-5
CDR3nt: TGCGCCAGCAGCCAAGAAGGTCTAGCAGAGACCCAGTACTTC
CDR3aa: CASSQEGLAETQYF